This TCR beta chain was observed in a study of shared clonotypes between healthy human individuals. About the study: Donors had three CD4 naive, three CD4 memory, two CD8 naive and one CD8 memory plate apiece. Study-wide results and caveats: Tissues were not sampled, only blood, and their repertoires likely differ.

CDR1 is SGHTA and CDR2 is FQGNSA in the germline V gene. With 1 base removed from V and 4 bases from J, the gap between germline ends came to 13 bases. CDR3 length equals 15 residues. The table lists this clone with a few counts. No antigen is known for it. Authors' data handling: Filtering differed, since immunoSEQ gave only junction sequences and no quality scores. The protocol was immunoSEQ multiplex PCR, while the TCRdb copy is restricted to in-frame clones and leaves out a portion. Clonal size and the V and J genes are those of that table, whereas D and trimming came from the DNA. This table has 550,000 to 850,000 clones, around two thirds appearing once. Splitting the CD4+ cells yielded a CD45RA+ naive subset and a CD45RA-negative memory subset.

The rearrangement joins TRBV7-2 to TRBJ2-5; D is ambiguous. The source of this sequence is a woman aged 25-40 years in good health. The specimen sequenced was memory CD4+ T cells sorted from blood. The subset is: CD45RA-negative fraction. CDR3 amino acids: CASSLVSLVPETQYF. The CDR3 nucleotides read TGTGCCAGCAGCTTAGTAAGTTTGGTACCAGAGACCCAGTACTTC.